One TCR beta chain is described in this entry. This clone's antigen is unknown. The junction departs from germline at one end; a sequencing error may be responsible. The CDR3, cysteine through phenylalanine, is 14 amino acids long. The kept DNA is CDR3 alone, 42 bases in frame from the first base. Looking up the germline V gene yields CDR1 MNHNS and CDR2 SASEGT. These data are taken from a study of vaccination and CD4 T cells after COVID-19 (dated by TCRdb to between 2021 and 2024). Looking at the study overall: Convalescent patients had a positive SARS-CoV-2 result on nasal swab PCR, and of these patients, several had mild disease and one had severe disease. In the convalescent cohort there were six males and four females, among whom were two Hispanic individuals, seven Caucasians, two Asians and one multiracial person. Participants received two doses of either the Pfizer-BioNTech BNT162b2 vaccine (n=8) or the Moderna mRNA-1273 vaccine (n=2). Post-COVID blood samples were collected from convalescent patients a median of roughly 100 days after diagnosis, with a range of roughly 35 to 170 days. Post-vaccine blood samples were collected a median of about 72 days after the second vaccine dose, ranging from about 13 to 241 days. Culture stimuli were overlapping spike peptide pools from SARS-CoV-2 and from the common cold coronaviruses HCoV-NL63, HCoV-OC43 and HCoV-229E. As controls, cultures received a CEFX viral epitope pool (the positive control), an HIV-1 Nef peptide pool (the negative control), or no peptide at all. The spike-specific CD4+ TCR repertoire was compared before and after mRNA vaccination in under 11 COVID-19 convalescent patients and a handful of infection-naive healthy vaccine recipients. Overall study outcomes, separate from this receptor: Only a relatively small number of convalescent patients were included in the study, and early timepoints following natural infection were not analyzed. Of the vaccine-specific clones in convalescent patients, 304 of 307, or nearly all, reacted only to SARS-CoV-2 spike and did not cross-react with common cold coronaviruses. The median count of SARS-CoV-2-reactive clonotypes went up from some 23 after infection to about 41 after vaccination, although the change was not significant. In convalescent patients, a median 86.3% of post-vaccine SARS-CoV-2-reactive clones were detected only after vaccination, suggesting vaccine-specific priming.

Libraries came from PCR. TCR sequencing of DNA from cultured CD4+ T cells used the Oncomine TCR Beta short-read assay at the Johns Hopkins FTIC core. Genomic DNA was extracted from the cultured CD4+ T cells with the QIAamp micro DNA kit. Oncomine TCR Beta libraries from cultured CD4+ T cells were pooled using unique dual indexes and sequenced on an Illumina iSeq 100. Per the original workflow: Non-productive sequences were filtered out, and CDR3s that did not start with C, did not end with F or W, or were shorter than 7 amino acids were discarded. The MANAFEST web application was used to identify antigen-specific clonotypes by comparing peptide-stimulated wells against reference wells and other culture wells. To be called positive, a clone needed an FDR below 0.05, an odds ratio above 5, and a productive frequency above 0.1% in at least two of three replicate wells. A clonotype counted as cross-reactive if it showed significant expansion both in the SARS-CoV-2 spike wells and in at least one common cold coronavirus spike condition. CDR3 homology was assessed with Levenshtein distances (stringdist) and unrooted phylogenetic trees (ape) in R version 3.6.1. TCRdb ran its own pipeline on the public reads, namely fastp trimming at Q25 and MiXCR clone calling, and kept in-frame beta chains. Under each unique CDR3 protein, matching rows form one entry showing the most common genes and DNA. The V and J calls were determined by TCRdb, not by the authors. The sample table records more than 13,000 distinct CDR3 sequences; over 60% of these occur just once. Clones ranked in the top ten supply less than 8.5% of the sample.

The treatment or condition label corresponds to: roughly 10-day PBMC culture with coronavirus spike peptide pools or control peptides (ViraFEST assay). The study used the ViraFEST assay, which expanded antigen-specific T cells with peptide pools and then identified expanded clonotypes by TCR sequencing. The convalescent patients' positive SARS-CoV-2 PCR tests fell between March and December 2020, which was before the Alpha, Beta and Delta variants emerged in the United States. More than 1.5 million PBMCs per well were cultured in IMDM with approximately 5% human AB serum and about 9.2 IU/ml IL-2, plus 10 ug/ml peptide pools. On days 3 and 7, half of the culture medium was replaced with fresh IL-2-containing medium. After approximately 11 days of culture, CD4+ T cells were isolated by negative selection with the EasySep CD4+ T cell isolation kit. Ficoll-Paque Plus gradient centrifugation was used to isolate PBMCs from whole blood, and the isolated PBMCs were then either used fresh or cryopreserved at -140C. Culture conditions were generally each tested in triplicate wells.

Sequencing was performed on CD4+ T cells from blood, cultured in vitro. This chain is built from TRBV6-1 and TRBJ2-3; the D gene is perhaps TRBD2, on 5 matching bases. This clonotype was sampled from a human donor who had recovered from COVID-19. The CDR3: CASSESGYTDTQYF. The DNA sequence is TGCGCCAGCAGTGAGAGCGGCTACACAGATACGCAGTATTTT.